These 24 T cell receptor beta chains came from one sample sequenced in a study of shared clonotypes between healthy human individuals (TCRdb year 2020). Library creation used the immunoSEQ multiplex PCR assay. Held by TCRdb, this immuneACCESS table contains in-frame sequences only and omits some clones. Under half of the omission traces to an unresolved V gene where checked; the cause of the rest is unknown. The sample profile shows millions of clones; 95% of them were found once. The top ten hold 0.13% of the sample. The material sequenced was naive CD4+ T cells sorted from blood. The sample's cell subset or site label, in plain terms: CD45RA+ positively selected. Receptors were obtained from a man aged 18 to 29 in good health.

The chain uses TRBV7-9 and TRBJ2-7; possibly TRBD1 or TRBD2 for D (6 bases each). Per the germline V gene, CDR1 is SEHNR and CDR2 is FQNEAQ (reference sequence). This CDR3 has 16 amino acids. Trimming cost V 0 bases and J 0 bases, with 12 bases left between them. The CDR3 here is CASSLATGAGSYEQYF. The DNA for the CDR3 is TGTGCCAGCAGCTTAGCGACGGGGGCGGGCTCCTACGAGCAGTACTTC.

The V call is TRBV4-2, the J call TRBJ1-5; D is uncertain. Germline loops: CDR1 LGHNA, CDR2 YNFKEQ. The CDR3 length is 15 residues. Between the trimmed V and J ends, which lost 4 bases and 0 bases, there was a span of 10 bases. The chain's CDR3 is CASSRKGDSNQPQHF. CDR3 DNA: TGTGCCAGCAGCCGGAAGGGAGATAGCAATCAGCCCCAGCATTTT.

Remarks on this clone: Other DNA sequences in this sample translate to the same CDR3. The chain carries TRBV30 and TRBJ1-1; weak D call: TRBD1 (6 bases). The CDR3 length is 13 residues. The germline V and J ends were trimmed by 3 bases and 3 bases, with 11 bases remaining between them. The germline V gene has CDR1 GTSNPN and CDR2 SVGIG (reference sequence). Written as DNA, the CDR3 is TGTGCCTGGAGAACAGGGTGGGACACTGAAGCTTTCTTT. This translates into CAWRTGWDTEAFF. Full variable domain (outside the CDR3, taken from reference TRBV30 and TRBJ1-1): SQTIHQWPATLVQPVGSPLSLECTVEGTSNPNLYWYRQAAGRGLQLLFYSVGIGQISSEVPQNLSASRPQDRQFILSSKKLLLSDSGFYLCAWRTGWDTEAFFGQGTRLTVV.

The genes are TRBV7-9 and TRBJ2-5, with D possibly matching TRBD2 (6 bases). Between the trimmed V and J ends, which lost 6 bases and 1 base, there was a span of 9 bases. The CDR3 loop spans 13 amino acids. CDR1 and CDR2 from the germline V gene are SEHNR and FQNEAQ (reference sequence). In DNA form, the CDR3 reads TGTGCCAGCAGGTTCGGGGGCCAAGAGACCCAGTACTTC. Amino acid sequence: CASRFGGQETQYF.

The chain uses TRBV6-5 and TRBJ1-2; TRBD1 matches 7 bases. The trim removed 2 bases at V and 1 base at J, leaving 1 base unmatched. CDR3 length: 14 amino acids. Looked up from germline, CDR1 is MNHEY and CDR2 is SVGAGI. In DNA form, the CDR3 reads TGTGCCAGCAGTTACAGGGGGCTTAACTATGGCTACACCTTC. Translated, it gives CASSYRGLNYGYTF.

On this clone itself: The same CDR3 is also encoded by other DNA sequences in this sample. The J gene is TRBJ1-2, the V gene TRBV5-1; tentatively, D is TRBD1 (6 bases). Trimming took 0 bases from V and 0 from J, leaving 9 bases between them. The CDR3 runs to 15 residues. Per germline, CDR1 SGHRS and CDR2 YFSETQ. CDR3 DNA: TGCGCCAGCAGCTTGGGGACAGCGTCTAACTATGGCTACACCTTC. Translated: CASSLGTASNYGYTF.

V usage is TRBV19 and J usage is TRBJ1-2; a weak D match, TRBD1 (6 bases). Trimming removed 7 bases from V and 7 bases from J, with 19 bases in between. CDR3 length: 14 residues. Looked up from germline, CDR1 is LNHDA and CDR2 is SQIVND (reference sequence). The CDR3 reads CASTPDSDASGYTF. CDR3 nucleotide sequence: TGTGCCAGTACCCCGGACAGTGATGCCAGTGGCTACACCTTC.

V gene TRBV15 combines with J gene TRBJ1-1; unclear D gene. The germline gives CDR1 LNHNV, CDR2 YYDKDF (reference sequence). This CDR3 is 13 amino acids long. Trimming took 0 bases from V and 8 from J, leaving 10 bases between them. The CDR3 sequence: CATSRDPLGEAFF. The CDR3 DNA reads as TGTGCCACCAGCAGAGATCCACTGGGGGAAGCTTTCTTT.

The chain carries TRBV7-3 and TRBJ2-1; no firm D call. The CDR3 length is 15 residues. CDR1 and CDR2 (germline): SGHTA, FQGTGA. V was trimmed by 2 bases and J by 0 bases, leaving 8 bases between them. The CDR3 DNA reads as TGTGCCAGCAGCTTATCGGGCCTCTCCTACAATGAGCAGTTCTTC. Its translation: CASSLSGLSYNEQFF.

The genes are TRBV7-9 and TRBJ2-3; weak D call: TRBD2 (5 bases). CDR3 length: 16 amino acids. Trimming took off 1 base at V and 2 bases at J, with 13 bases between the two ends. The V gene's germline CDR1 is SEHNR and CDR2 FQNEAQ (reference sequence). CDR3 region: CASSLGRERVTDTQYF. CDR3 bases: TGTGCCAGCAGCTTAGGTCGGGAACGTGTCACAGATACGCAGTATTTT.

This clone was seen a single time. The chain has TRBV29-1 and TRBJ1-3; no definite D call. V lost 2 bases and J 8 bases, leaving 16 bases between the germline ends. The CDR3 totals 14 residues. Germline loops: CDR1 SQVTM, CDR2 ANQGSEA. In nucleotides, the CDR3 is TGCAGCGTTGAACCAGTCCTCAGAAGAGACACCATATATTTT. This sequence encodes CSVEPVLRRDTIYF.

This chain connects TRBV7-6 to TRBJ1-2; unclear D gene. Per germline, CDR1 SGHVS and CDR2 FNYEAQ. The CDR3 has 13 residues. With 5 bases removed from V and 5 bases from J, the gap between germline ends came to 12 bases. The CDR3 nucleotides read TGTGCCAGCAGCAAATCCCCGGGGTATGGCTACACCTTC. This codes for CASSKSPGYGYTF.

The rearrangement uses TRBV2 and TRBJ1-1, with 7 bases identical to TRBD1. The CDR3 is 16 residues long. From germline, CDR1 is SNHLY and CDR2 FYNNEI. Trimming at V came to 7 bases and at J to 0 bases, leaving 11 bases not matched to a gene. In DNA form, the CDR3 reads TGTGCCAGCACCCCCAAGAAGGGGGCGGTGAACACTGAAGCTTTCTTT. This encodes CASTPKKGAVNTEAFF.

The gene calls are TRBV6-4 and TRBJ2-4; D possibly corresponds to TRBD2 (7 bases). V dropped 2 bases and J dropped 8 bases, with 13 bases sitting between them. Germline V gene lookup returns CDR1 MRHNA and CDR2 SNTAGT. This CDR3 region has 14 residues. CDR3 loop: CASSDGGAGYIQYF. The CDR3 region has the DNA TGTGCCAGCAGTGACGGGGGGGCAGGGTACATTCAGTACTTC.

The rearrangement joins TRBV5-1 to TRBJ2-2, with D hard to call. Trimming cost V 0 bases and J 3 bases, with 6 bases left between them. The V gene's germline CDR1 is SGHRS and CDR2 YFSETQ. The CDR3 is made up of 14 amino acids. As DNA, the CDR3 is TGCGCCAGCAGCTTGGGGTGGGACACCGGGGAGCTGTTTTTT. This sequence encodes CASSLGWDTGELFF.

The CDR3 region has the DNA TGTGCCAGCAGCCCCCTCGGGGTTGCGGGGGGGCAGGATGAGCAGTTCTTC. Translation: CASSPLGVAGGQDEQFF. This chain connects TRBV7-3 to TRBJ2-1; 9 bases agree with TRBD2. CDR3 length: 17 residues. V lost 5 bases to trimming and J lost 8 bases; unmatched junction nucleotides: 16. CDR1 and CDR2 from the germline V gene are SGHTA and FQGTGA.

The rearrangement uses TRBV9 and TRBJ2-7; 12 nucleotides agree with TRBD2. CDR3 size: 17 residues. CDR1 and CDR2 (germline): SGDLS, YYNGEE. With 0 bases clipped from V and 6 bases from J, the junction kept 10 bases outside the gene matches. The CDR3 region is CASSVGLTSGSLGEQYF. The DNA for the CDR3 is TGTGCCAGCAGCGTAGGTCTGACTAGCGGGAGTCTCGGCGAGCAGTACTTC.

V usage is TRBV18 and J usage is TRBJ1-1; D not resolved. Germline CDR1 reads KGHSH; CDR2 reads LQKENI. Trimming removed 4 bases from V and 0 bases from J, with 9 bases in between. The CDR3 runs 14 residues. This CDR3 reads CASSLRGLNTEAFF. CDR3 sequence (DNA): TGTGCCAGCTCACTCAGAGGTTTGAACACTGAAGCTTTCTTT.

V and J are TRBV6-5 and TRBJ2-1; TRBD2 agrees at 14 bases. CDR1 MNHEY and CDR2 SVGAGI come from the germline V gene. The CDR3 is 15 residues long. J lost 8 bases, V lost 5 bases, and 5 bases had no gene match. The CDR3 bases are TGTGCCAGCAGTCGTGGGACTAGCGGGGGTTATGAGCAGTTCTTC. Amino acids: CASSRGTSGGYEQFF.

The chain employs TRBV7-9 and TRBJ2-3; TRBD2 matches at 9 bases. This CDR3 contains 17 residues. V gave up 1 base and J gave up 5 bases; unmatched junction bases: 10. The germline V gene encodes CDR1 SEHNR and CDR2 FQNEAQ (reference sequence). The CDR3 loop reads CASSLVATLAGKDTQYF. The CDR3 DNA reads TGTGCCAGCAGCTTAGTAGCTACCCTAGCGGGAAAAGATACGCAGTATTTT.

The chain combines TRBV30 with TRBJ2-3, with 8 bases aligning to TRBD2. This CDR3 is 17 amino acids long. Germline loops: CDR1 GTSNPN, CDR2 SVGIG (reference sequence). With V trimmed by 2 bases and J by 3 bases, 13 bases remained unmatched. This CDR3 reads CAWSPPGGGFTTDTQYF. The DNA of the CDR3 is TGTGCCTGGAGTCCCCCCGGGGGGGGGTTTACAACAGATACGCAGTATTTT.

CDR3 nucleotide sequence: TGTGCCAGCAGTGAGGGGGTGCCTGAAGCTTTCTTT. Translating gives CASSEGVPEAFF. This chain links TRBV6-1 with TRBJ1-1, with D possibly matching TRBD1 (5 bases). The CDR3 has 12 residues. Germline V gene sequence: CDR1 MNHNS, CDR2 SASEGT. Trimming shortened V by 3 bases and J by 6 bases, and 8 bases separated the two germline ends.

The chain couples TRBV6-6 to TRBJ2-7, with TRBD2 as a possible D gene (5 bases). Germline values: CDR1 MNHNY, CDR2 SVGAGI (reference sequence). This CDR3 is built from 15 residues. V dropped 0 bases and J dropped 2 bases, with 11 bases sitting between them. CDR3 region: CASSYSRTSPYEQYF. The CDR3 nucleotides read TGTGCCAGCAGTTACTCGAGAACTAGTCCCTACGAGCAGTACTTC.

The V call is TRBV4-1, the J call TRBJ2-7; 10 bases are shared with TRBD2. Looked up from germline, CDR1 is MGHRA and CDR2 is YSYEKL. Trimming took 1 base from V and 10 from J; bases not matched to a gene: 7. The CDR3 is made up of 14 amino acids. DNA for the CDR3: TGCGCCAGCAGCCAAGCCGGGACTAGCGTGCAACAGTACTTC. Its protein product is CASSQAGTSVQQYF.